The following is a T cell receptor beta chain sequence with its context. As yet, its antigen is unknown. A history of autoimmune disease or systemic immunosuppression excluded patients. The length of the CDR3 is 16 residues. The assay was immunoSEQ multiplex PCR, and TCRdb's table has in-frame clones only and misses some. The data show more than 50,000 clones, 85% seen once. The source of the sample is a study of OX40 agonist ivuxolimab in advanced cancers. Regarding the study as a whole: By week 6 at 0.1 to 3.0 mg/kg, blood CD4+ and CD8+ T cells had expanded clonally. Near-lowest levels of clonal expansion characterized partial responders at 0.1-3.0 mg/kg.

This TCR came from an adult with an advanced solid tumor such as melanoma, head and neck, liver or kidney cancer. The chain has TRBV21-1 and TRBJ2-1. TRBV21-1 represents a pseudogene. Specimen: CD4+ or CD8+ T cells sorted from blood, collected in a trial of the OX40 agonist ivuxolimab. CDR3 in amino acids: CASSKHFGAASNEQFF. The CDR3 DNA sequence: TGTGCCAGCAGCAAACACTTCGGGGCGGCCTCCAATGAGCAGTTCTTC.